Following are 22 T cell receptor beta chains from one sample sequenced in a study of shared clonotypes between healthy human individuals (dated by TCRdb to 2020 to 2022). Library creation used the immunoSEQ multiplex PCR assay. In its TCRdb copy, this immuneACCESS table keeps in-frame sequences only and misses some clones. Where compared with another copy, unresolved V genes explain less than half of these, and the others have no known cause. This sample has about 520,000 clones in its table, and roughly 80% of those were observed once. Of the sample, roughly an eighth falls within the top ten clones. The sequencing input was PBMCs. The receptors come from a woman aged 40-49 years in good health. Some clones in this sample may be carry-over from other donors' samples.

The genes are TRBV6-6 and TRBJ2-1; TRBD1 might be the D (6 bases). V lost 2 bases, J lost 8 bases, and 16 bases lay in between. Germline-derived CDR1 and CDR2 are MNHNY and SVGAGI (reference sequence). CDR3 length: 15 residues. The CDR3 loop reads CASSYRAGVIYEQFF. The CDR3 DNA follows: TGTGCCAGCAGTTACCGTGCAGGGGTTATCTATGAGCAGTTCTTC.

Of note for this clone: Given a far larger clone just one base away, this is likely a sequencing read error. The sample contains more than one DNA sequence encoding this CDR3. This chain uses TRBV19 with TRBJ1-2, with a weak D call TRBD1 (5 bases). Germline-derived CDR1 and CDR2 are LNHDA and SQIVND (reference sequence). CDR3 length: 14 residues. Trimming pared 4 bases from V and 10 bases from J, leaving 19 bases between. Written as DNA, the CDR3 is TGTGCCAGTAGTACTCCGGGACTCAATGCGCACTACACCTTC. Residues: CASSTPGLNAHYTF.

This clone occurred once. This CDR3 reads CASSLWGRLNEQYF. As DNA, the CDR3 is TGTGCCAGCAGTTTGTGGGGTCGGTTAAACGAGCAGTACTTC. The V call is TRBV28, the J call TRBJ2-7; D gene uncertain. Trimming took 3 bases from V and 5 from J, leaving 14 bases between them. The CDR3 is made up of 14 amino acids. The germline CDR1 and CDR2 sequences are MDHEN and SYDVKM.

The chain joins TRBV11-3 to TRBJ2-3, with 8 bases matching TRBD2. In germline, CDR1 is SGHNT, CDR2 YENEEA. CDR3 length: 15 residues. V trimming: 1 base; J trimming: 5 bases; junction bases outside the gene matches: 5. The CDR3 nucleotides are TGTGCCAGCAGCTTAGCAGCGGGAGCGGAAGATACGCAGTATTTT. Translated: CASSLAAGAEDTQYF.

This clone was counted a single time. The V and J genes are TRBV14 and TRBJ2-3; D gene unclear. Trimming pared 1 base from V and 6 bases from J, leaving 14 bases between. The CDR3 is 15 amino acids. CDR1 is SGHDN and CDR2 is FVKESK in the germline V gene. In DNA form, the CDR3 reads TGTGCCAGCAGCCAAGTGAACAGAGGCTCGGATACGCAGTATTTT. It yields the protein CASSQVNRGSDTQYF.

Points on this clone: This likely stems from a read error, as it lies one base from a far larger clone. The chain has TRBV6-1 and TRBJ2-1, with TRBD1 identical over 7 bases. CDR3 length equals 13 residues. Germline V gives CDR1 MNHNS, CDR2 SASEGT. The CDR3 DNA sequence: TGTGCCACCCGAGGGACAGTCTACAATGGGCAGTTCTTC. This encodes CATRGTVYNGQFF.

The chain recombines TRBV4-1 with TRBJ2-2; possible D gene TRBD1, 5 bases. This CDR3 is built from 16 residues. Trimming stripped 0 bases from V and 2 bases from J, with 10 bases between. Germline V CDR1 and CDR2: MGHRA, YSYEKL. The CDR3 sequence: CASSQDRVVNTGELFF. The CDR3, as DNA: TGCGCCAGCAGCCAAGACAGGGTGGTTAACACCGGGGAGCTGTTTTTT.

As DNA, the CDR3 is TGTGCCAGCAGCTTGGGGATCCTCTCCTACAATGAGCAGTTCTTC. Its translation: CASSLGILSYNEQFF. V is TRBV11-3 and J is TRBJ2-1; unclear D gene. Trimming removed 3 bases from V and 0 bases from J, with 9 bases in between. CDR3 length equals 15 residues. Germline V lookup: CDR1 SGHNT, CDR2 YENEEA.

Note on this clone: A read error is the likely source, as a far larger clone sits one nucleotide away. This chain connects TRBV27 to TRBJ1-1; D remains unclear. The CDR3 is made up of 13 amino acids. With 4 bases removed from V and 0 bases from J, the gap between germline ends came to 6 bases. CDR1 and CDR2 (germline): MNHEY, SMNVEV (reference sequence). The CDR3 loop reads CASSSQMNTEAFF. Written as DNA, the CDR3 is TGTGCCAGCAGTTCACAGATGAACACTGAAGCTTTCTTT.

As to this clone: A read error is the likely source, as a far larger clone sits one nucleotide away. The rearrangement joins TRBV7-2 to TRBJ2-5; the D gene is possibly TRBD1 (6 bases). Germline lookup yields CDR1 SGHTA and CDR2 FQGNSA. Between the trimmed V and J ends, which lost 2 bases and 9 bases, there was a span of 16 bases. The CDR3 sequence is 14 residues long. Here the CDR3 reads CASSLRQGSEAQYF. CDR3 nucleotide sequence: TGTGCCAGCAGCTTAAGGCAGGGGAGTGAGGCCCAGTACTTC.

The chain employs TRBV7-9 and TRBJ2-2; D perhaps matches TRBD2 (6 bases). This CDR3 contains 13 residues. CDR1 and CDR2 (germline): SEHNR, FQNEAQ (reference sequence). V lost 5 bases, J lost 6 bases, and 10 bases lay in between. The CDR3 nucleotides are TGTGCCAGCAGCCCCGCTAGCGCCGGGGAGCTGTTTTTT. It is translated as CASSPASAGELFF.

This clone was picked up one time. The rearrangement uses TRBV2 and TRBJ1-1, with a possible D match to TRBD1 (5 bases). The CDR3 consists of 14 residues. Germline V gene lookup returns CDR1 SNHLY and CDR2 FYNNEI. V dropped 0 bases and J dropped 5 bases, with 10 bases sitting between them. The CDR3 DNA reads as TGTGCCAGCAGTGAAGCGCTCGGGGGGACTGAAGCTTTCTTT. It translates to CASSEALGGTEAFF.

CDR3 DNA sequence: TGTGCCAGCAGTTTAGGAGGCGACGGGCTATACTTC. Its translation: CASSLGGDGLYF. The J gene is TRBJ2-7, the V gene TRBV27; D perhaps matches TRBD2 (5 bases). The germline V gene encodes CDR1 MNHEY and CDR2 SMNVEV (reference sequence). The CDR3 runs to 12 residues. Between the trimmed V and J ends, which lost 2 bases and 13 bases, there was a span of 15 bases.

The rearrangement uses TRBV7-9 and TRBJ1-1; D is ambiguous. The CDR3 contains 14 residues. Germline V gene sequence: CDR1 SEHNR, CDR2 FQNEAQ (reference sequence). Trimming pared 1 base from V and 4 bases from J, leaving 10 bases between. The CDR3 bases are TGTGCCAGCAGCTTAGAGTGGGAGGGCACTGAAGCTTTCTTT. Encoded protein: CASSLEWEGTEAFF.

The CDR3 is CASSQETTGRLNQNTEAFF. The CDR3 coding sequence is TGTGCCAGCAGCCAAGAGACGACAGGGAGATTAAACCAGAACACTGAAGCTTTCTTT. This sequence joins TRBV4-2 and TRBJ1-1; 7 bases are shared with TRBD1. CDR1 is LGHNA, CDR2 YNFKEQ, per germline. V was pared by 0 bases and J by 1 base, with 14 bases of the junction left unmatched. The CDR3 contains 19 residues.

This clone was seen a single time. This sequence joins TRBV4-3 and TRBJ2-7, with D perhaps matching TRBD1 or TRBD2 (5 bases each). Germline CDR1 reads LGHNA; CDR2 reads YSLEER. Trimming shortened V by 4 bases and J by 3 bases, and 13 bases separated the two germline ends. The CDR3 consists of 14 residues. The CDR3 region is CASSPGRFLYEQYF. In nucleotides, the CDR3 is TGCGCCAGCAGCCCGGGACGGTTCCTCTACGAGCAGTACTTC.

J is TRBJ2-1 and V is TRBV5-1; 7 nucleotides align to TRBD2. J was trimmed by 5 bases and V by 7 bases; bases with no gene match: 9. The germline CDR1 and CDR2 sequences are SGHRS and YFSETQ. The CDR3 is made up of 14 amino acids. Here the CDR3 reads CASSGGSPNNEQFF. CDR3 nucleotides: TGCGCCAGCTCCGGCGGGAGCCCCAACAATGAGCAGTTCTTC.

The V and J genes are TRBV28 and TRBJ2-6; D possibly matches TRBD1 or TRBD2 (5 bases each). V dropped 7 bases and J dropped 4 bases, with 14 bases sitting between them. The germline V gene encodes CDR1 MDHEN and CDR2 SYDVKM. The CDR3 has 15 amino acids. The CDR3 nucleotides read TGTGCCAGCACCGAGGTGGGGGTCGGGGCCAACGTCCTGACTTTC. The encoded protein is CASTEVGVGANVLTF.

Comment on this clone: One end of the junction varies from germline; a read error may be responsible. The chain is built from TRBV18 and TRBJ1-4; the D is unclear. The CDR3 length is 14 residues. Germline V gives CDR1 KGHSH, CDR2 LQKENI. The CDR3 here is CASSDTATSEKLLF. The CDR3 nucleotides are TGTGCCAGCTCAGACACGGCAACTAGTGAAAAACTGCTTTTT.

This clone was seen more than once but under ten times. V is TRBV7-2 and J is TRBJ1-2, with D hard to call. CDR3 length: 13 amino acids. CDR1 and CDR2 from the germline V gene are SGHTA and FQGNSA. Trimming removed 4 bases at V and 2 bases at J, with 8 bases between. The CDR3 region has the DNA TGTGCCAGCAGCTCAGCTGTAAACTATGGCTACACCTTC. Encoded protein: CASSSAVNYGYTF.

This chain joins TRBV6-4 and TRBJ2-7, with D maybe TRBD1 (5 bases). The CDR3 consists of 17 residues. V lost 3 bases, J lost 4 bases, and 22 bases lay in between. The germline V gene has CDR1 MRHNA and CDR2 SNTAGT. The CDR3 loop is CASSELDSSRPRYEQYF. CDR3 DNA sequence: TGTGCCAGCAGTGAGCTAGACAGCTCACGTCCCCGTTACGAGCAGTACTTC.

The chain recombines TRBV11-2 with TRBJ1-2, with D tentatively TRBD1 (5 bases). V was trimmed by 0 bases and J by 6 bases, leaving 14 bases between them. The CDR3 is 15 residues long. The germline gives CDR1 SGHAT, CDR2 FQNNGV. The CDR3 is CASSLDLGRDDGYTF. The CDR3 bases are TGTGCCAGCAGCTTAGATCTCGGCAGGGATGATGGCTACACCTTC.